One and the same sample provided the 12 T cell receptor beta chains below, sequenced in a study of T-cell memory formation after mild COVID-19. TCRdb fed the 5' RACE reads into MiXCR, producing one record per CDR3 protein. The sample lists around 320,000 distinct CDR3 sequences, roughly a fifth seen once, with roughly 21% in the top ten. Source material: PBMCs or a T cell subset sorted from them (not recorded which). The source of these receptors is a young man who had mild COVID-19 (a few samples of this study predate the infection). Cell type and time point are not known.

This clonotype was observed a few times. The chain employs TRBV2 and TRBJ1-6; no reliable D call. CDR1 and CDR2 from the germline V gene are SNHLY and FYNNEI. The CDR3 is 15 amino acids. V was cut by 5 bases and J by 3 bases, with 11 bases left in between. The CDR3: CASSLRTVYNSPLHF. The DNA for the CDR3 is TGTGCCAGCAGTCTCCGGACGGTCTATAATTCACCCCTCCACTTT. The entire variable domain, with the rest obtained from reference TRBV2 and TRBJ1-6, is as follows: EPEVTQTPSHQVTQMGQEVILRCVPISNHLYFYWYRQILGQKVEFLVSFYNNEISEKSEIFDDQFSVERPDGSNFTLKIRSTKLEDSAMYFCASSLRTVYNSPLHFGNGTRLTVT.

This clonotype showed up just a few times. The genes are TRBV28 and TRBJ2-7; D is possibly TRBD2 (6 bases). V dropped 8 bases and J dropped 2 bases, with 13 bases sitting between them. The CDR3 contains 13 residues. Germline CDR1 MDHEN, CDR2 SYDVKM. CDR3 sequence (DNA): TGTGCCAGCCTAGGGACGGGGGCCTACGAGCAGTACGTC. It codes for CASLGTGAYEQYV.

This clonotype has more than one count but fewer than ten. The genes are TRBV6-2 or TRBV6-3 and TRBJ2-1, with D possibly TRBD2 on 5 matching bases. Per the germline V gene, CDR1 is MNHEY and CDR2 is SVGEGT. This CDR3 has 12 residues. V gave up 6 bases and J gave up 9 bases, with 12 bases separating them. The chain's CDR3 is CASSQREREQFF. CDR3 in DNA: TGTGCCAGCAGCCAAAGGGAGCGTGAGCAGTTCTTC.

A note on this clonotype: This sequence may be a read error, since a much larger clone differs from it by one base. The chain is built from TRBV2 and TRBJ2-1; tentatively, D is TRBD1 or TRBD2 (5 bases each). V was shortened by 8 bases and J by 6 bases, with 5 bases between the two germline ends. CDR3 length: 10 residues. Germline CDR1 is SNHLY and CDR2 is FYNNEI. The CDR3 region is CASGGNEQFF. The DNA of the CDR3 is TGTGCCAGCGGGGGCAATGAGCAGTTCTTC.

This rearrangement joins TRBV5-6 to TRBJ1-1; 10 bases agree with TRBD1. Germline values: CDR1 SGHDT, CDR2 YYEEEE. Unmatched junction bases numbered 3, after V lost 4 bases and J lost 0 bases. The CDR3 sequence is 15 residues long. The CDR3 here is CASSGTGALNTEAFF. DNA for the CDR3: TGTGCCAGCAGCGGGACAGGGGCCTTGAACACTGAAGCTTTCTTT.

This clonotype has just a few counts. The rearrangement joins TRBV14 to TRBJ2-3; 12 bases agree with TRBD2. Germline assignment: CDR1 SGHDN and CDR2 FVKESK. The CDR3 runs to 15 residues. With 3 bases clipped from V and 7 bases from J, the junction kept 5 bases outside the gene matches. CDR3 sequence: CASSHSSGGANTQYF. The CDR3, as DNA: TGTGCCAGCAGCCACTCTAGCGGGGGGGCGAATACGCAGTATTTT.

CDR3 sequence reads: CASSWSGGEQETQYF. DNA of the CDR3: TGTGCCAGCAGTTGGAGCGGGGGGGAGCAAGAGACCCAGTACTTC. J is TRBJ2-5 and V is TRBV7-2, with 10 bases fitting TRBD2. Germline-derived CDR1 and CDR2 are SGHTA and FQGNSA. J lost 2 bases, V lost 6 bases, and 6 bases had no gene match. The CDR3 has 15 residues.

This chain links TRBV18 with TRBJ2-1; D is perhaps TRBD1 or TRBD2 (6 bases each). CDR1 is KGHSH and CDR2 is LQKENI in the germline V gene. Trimming removed 1 base from V and 8 bases from J, with 15 bases in between. The length of the CDR3 is 15 residues. CDR3 loop: CASSPRRGPGDEQFF. CDR3 DNA sequence: TGTGCCAGCTCACCACGCCGGGGGCCTGGGGATGAGCAGTTCTTC.

This chain connects TRBV7-2 to TRBJ1-6, with D tentatively TRBD1 (6 bases). CDR1 SGHTA and CDR2 FQGNSA come from the germline V gene. This CDR3 comprises 13 residues. The V gene lost 5 bases and the J gene lost 10 bases, with 12 bases spanning the gap. As DNA, the CDR3 is TGTGCCAGCAGCCCCCAGGGGTCGTCACCCCTCCACTTT. Protein product: CASSPQGSSPLHF.

This clonotype was seen a few times. The chain joins TRBV5-1 to TRBJ2-7; 7 bases agree with TRBD1. The V gene end was trimmed by 1 base and the J gene end by 4 bases; junction bases not matched to a gene: 11. The V gene's germline CDR1 is SGHRS and CDR2 YFSETQ. The CDR3 has 16 amino acids. The CDR3 bases are TGCGCCAGCAGCTTGTGGGTCTGGGACAGAGCTTACGAGCAGTACGTC. It encodes CASSLWVWDRAYEQYV.

J is TRBJ2-1 and V is TRBV20-1; D gene unclear. Germline values: CDR1 DFQATT, CDR2 SNEGSKA (reference sequence). V was pared by 7 bases and J by 6 bases, with 1 base between. CDR3 size: 8 residues. The CDR3: CSGNEQFF. In DNA, the CDR3 is TGCAGTGGCAATGAGCAGTTCTTC.

The V gene is TRBV6-5, the J gene TRBJ2-7; 9 bases map to TRBD1. Germline-derived CDR1 and CDR2 are MNHEY and SVGAGI. The CDR3 runs to 16 residues. Losses at the gene ends were 6 bases for V and 2 bases for J; bases not matched to a gene: 11. The CDR3 loop is CASSPRTGEKAYEQYF. The CDR3 bases are TGTGCCAGCAGCCCCCGGACAGGGGAGAAGGCCTACGAGCAGTACTTC.